These 24 T cell receptor beta chains were sequenced from one sample in a study of long-term antiretroviral therapy in people with HIV. They ran version v3.0 of the immunoSEQ assay at survey level. TCRdb's table, derived via immunoSEQ multiplex PCR, lists solely in-frame clones and lacks some. This table holds about 28,000 clones, about four fifths found once. The specimen comprised unsorted PBMCs, sampled 0.4 years after starting antiretroviral therapy. The receptors come from a man aged 18 to 29 with HIV.

The gene calls are TRBV21-1 and TRBJ1-2. TRBV21-1 is a listed pseudogene. The CDR3 extends over 16 amino acids. CDR3 in amino acids: CASSTLETWSNYGYTF. For the CDR3, the DNA is TGTGCCAGCAGCACCCTGGAGACATGGAGTAACTATGGCTACACCTTC.

The V and J genes are TRBV28 and TRBJ1-2; TRBD1 might be the D (6 bases). CDR3 length equals 15 residues. The V and J ends lost 2 bases and 0 bases respectively, with 10 bases between them. Germline V CDR1 and CDR2: MDHEN, SYDVKM. The CDR3 region is CASSLDRPSNYGYTF. The DNA of the CDR3 is TGTGCCAGCAGTTTAGACAGGCCCTCTAACTATGGCTACACCTTC.

This clone has just a few counts. This chain links TRBV6-5 with TRBJ2-7, with D maybe TRBD1 (6 bases). Germline lookup yields CDR1 MNHEY and CDR2 SVGAGI. This CDR3 comprises 14 residues. Trimming cost V 5 bases and J 0 bases, with 11 bases left between them. CDR3: CASSLRQDSYEQYF. In DNA form, the CDR3 reads TGTGCCAGCAGTCTACGACAGGACTCCTACGAGCAGTACTTC.

This clone is a singleton in its sample. The V and J genes are TRBV5-1 and TRBJ1-1; D is unresolved. The CDR3 contains 13 residues. Germline V lookup: CDR1 SGHRS, CDR2 YFSETQ. Trimming left V 0 bases short and J 1 base short, with 4 bases between. The CDR3: CASSLAQNTEAFF. Written as DNA, the CDR3 is TGCGCCAGCAGCTTGGCCCAGAACACTGAAGCTTTCTTT.

The chain combines TRBV6-5 with TRBJ2-1; a possible D gene is TRBD2 (6 bases). The CDR3 totals 15 residues. V lost 9 bases and J lost 6, with 21 bases in between. Germline V gene data show CDR1 as MNHEY and CDR2 as SVGAGI. CDR3 nucleotides: TGTGCCAGTTCTTACGCGGTACCGACTAGCAATGAGCAGTTCTTC. It translates to CASSYAVPTSNEQFF.

This chain uses TRBV2 with TRBJ1-5; no clear D. The CDR3 runs 16 residues. Germline V CDR1 and CDR2: SNHLY, FYNNEI. V was shortened by 6 bases and J by 4 bases, with 19 bases between the two germline ends. CDR3 nucleotides: TGTGCCAGCAGAGGCGGACGGTCCCTAGCTAATCAGCCCCAGCATTTT. Its translation is CASRGGRSLANQPQHF.

This rearrangement joins TRBV7-2 to TRBJ2-5, with 7 bases matching TRBD2. V was clipped by 5 bases and J by 5 bases; unmatched bases: 11. The CDR3 totals 15 residues. Germline V lookup: CDR1 SGHTA, CDR2 FQGNSA. The CDR3 coding sequence is TGTGCCAGCAGCCTCAGCGGGATGGGTGCGGAGACCCAGTACTTC. This gives the protein CASSLSGMGAETQYF.

A few counts support this clone. The chain employs TRBV6-4 and TRBJ2-3; D unclear. The length of the CDR3 is 15 residues. Trimming took 3 bases from V and 2 from J, leaving 12 bases between them. Germline loops: CDR1 MRHNA, CDR2 SNTAGT. The chain's CDR3 is CASSEGSSSTDTQYF. CDR3 nucleotides: TGTGCCAGCAGTGAGGGCAGCTCATCCACAGATACGCAGTATTTT.

The V call is TRBV7-2, the J call TRBJ2-7, with TRBD1 as a possible D gene (6 bases). The CDR3 totals 13 residues. Between the trimmed V and J ends, which lost 4 bases and 2 bases, there was a span of 9 bases. Germline lookup yields CDR1 SGHTA and CDR2 FQGNSA. The CDR3 DNA follows: TGTGCCAGCAGCTCCGGGACACCCTACGAGCAGTACTTC. Protein sequence: CASSSGTPYEQYF.

This clone occurred a few times. This chain joins TRBV15 and TRBJ2-1, with TRBD2 identical over 8 bases. This CDR3 has 17 amino acids. The J segment lost 12 bases and the V segment lost 1 base, leaving 17 bases of the junction unmatched. Germline lookup yields CDR1 LNHNV and CDR2 YYDKDF (reference sequence). DNA of the CDR3: TGTGCCACCAGCAGAGTGGGGGAAACTAGCGGTGCCCTCTCGCAGTTCTTC. Its protein is CATSRVGETSGALSQFF.

The chain is built from TRBV27 and TRBJ2-3; 11 positions match TRBD2. The trim removed 6 bases at V and 4 bases at J, leaving 6 bases unmatched. In germline, CDR1 is MNHEY, CDR2 SMNVEV (reference sequence). The CDR3 runs 15 residues. The CDR3 reads CASRLGTSGSDTQYF. The CDR3 DNA sequence: TGTGCCAGCAGGCTCGGGACTAGCGGTTCAGATACGCAGTATTTT.

V gene TRBV28 combines with J gene TRBJ2-7, with TRBD1 identical over 9 bases. CDR3 length equals 14 residues. CDR1 and CDR2 from the germline V gene are MDHEN and SYDVKM. Germline trimming cut 11 bases from V and 5 bases from J; bases unmatched to any gene: 13. In DNA, the CDR3 is TGTGCCGGTAGTCGGACAGGGGAAAACAACGAGCAGTACTTC. Its translation: CAGSRTGENNEQYF. The variable domain in full, completed from reference TRBV28 and TRBJ2-7, reads DVKVTQSSRYLVKRTGEKVFLECVQDMDHENMFWYRQDPGLGLRLIYFSYDVKMKEKGDIPEGYSVSREKKERFSLILESASTNQTSMYLCAGSRTGENNEQYFGPGTRLTVT.

The genes are TRBV27 and TRBJ2-7; TRBD1 might be the D (6 bases). CDR3 length: 15 amino acids. CDR1 and CDR2 (germline): MNHEY, SMNVEV (reference sequence). V lost 4 bases, J lost 4 bases, and 17 bases lay in between. The CDR3 DNA follows: TGTGCCAGCAGTTCTATTGACACAGGGTTTTACGAGCAGTACTTC. Encoded protein: CASSSIDTGFYEQYF.

The chain has TRBV7-9 and TRBJ1-1, with TRBD1 as a possible D gene (6 bases). The CDR3 has 14 amino acids. The germline V gene has CDR1 SEHNR and CDR2 FQNEAQ (reference sequence). V was trimmed by 5 bases and J by 5 bases, leaving 15 bases between them. CDR3 nucleotides: TGTGCCAGCAGCCCCGCCCCCAGGGGAACTGAAGCTTTCTTT. Translating gives CASSPAPRGTEAFF.

The chain recombines TRBV27 with TRBJ2-1; D gene uncertain. The V and J ends lost 0 bases and 9 bases respectively, with 15 bases between them. Per the germline V gene, CDR1 is MNHEY and CDR2 is SMNVEV (reference sequence). This CDR3 contains 15 residues. CDR3 region: CASSLSGTTASEQFF. DNA of the CDR3: TGTGCCAGCAGTTTATCAGGTACTACAGCTTCTGAGCAGTTCTTC.

The rearrangement uses TRBV9 and TRBJ2-1; TRBD2 might be the D (5 bases). Germline V CDR1 and CDR2: SGDLS, YYNGEE. The CDR3 loop spans 13 amino acids. Trimming left V 0 bases short and J 4 bases short, with 5 bases between. The CDR3 region is CASSVAGYNEQFF. DNA for the CDR3: TGTGCCAGCAGCGTAGCGGGGTACAATGAGCAGTTCTTC.

The chain joins TRBV7-9 to TRBJ2-7; D gene unclear. CDR1 and CDR2 from the germline V gene are SEHNR and FQNEAQ (reference sequence). V was shortened by 0 bases and J by 5 bases, with 2 bases between the two germline ends. The CDR3 covers 11 residues. Here the CDR3 reads CASSLADEQYF. CDR3 in DNA: TGTGCCAGCAGCTTAGCGGACGAGCAGTACTTC.

This clone has more than one count but fewer than ten. The chain has TRBV7-6 and TRBJ1-1; D is perhaps TRBD1 (5 bases). CDR1 and CDR2 (germline): SGHVS, FNYEAQ. Trimming removed 5 bases at V and 10 bases at J, with 11 bases between. The CDR3 extends over 11 amino acids. The CDR3 bases are TGTGCCAGCAGCCTGGGGACTCGAGCTTTCTTT. Translating it yields CASSLGTRAFF. Full variable domain (rest looked up from reference TRBV7-6 and TRBJ1-1): GAGVSQSPRYKVTKRGQDVALRCDPISGHVSLYWYRQALGQGPEFLTYFNYEAQQDKSGLPNDRFSAERPEGSISTLTIQRTEQRDSAMYRCASSLGTRAFFGQGTRLTVV.

This CDR3 reads CASSFDRGNEQFF. CDR3 nucleotides: TGCGCCAGCAGCTTTGACAGGGGAAATGAGCAGTTCTTC. This chain uses TRBV5-1 with TRBJ2-1; 8 nucleotides align to TRBD1. The ends lost 2 bases at V and 7 bases at J; junction bases unmatched: 2. This CDR3 is 13 amino acids long. Germline V gene sequence: CDR1 SGHRS, CDR2 YFSETQ.

This clone showed up just once. The chain combines TRBV9 with TRBJ2-1, with D perhaps given as TRBD1 or TRBD2 (5 bases each). Germline-derived CDR1 and CDR2 are SGDLS and YYNGEE. This CDR3 has 15 residues. V dropped 4 bases and J dropped 7 bases, with 18 bases sitting between them. CDR3 coding DNA: TGTGCCAGCAGCCCCCGGGGTGGGGGTGATAATGAGCAGTTCTTC. Translation gives CASSPRGGGDNEQFF.

The V call is TRBV27, the J call TRBJ2-1; D unclear. Per the germline V gene, CDR1 is MNHEY and CDR2 is SMNVEV (reference sequence). The V and J ends lost 3 bases and 0 bases respectively, with 6 bases between them. This CDR3 contains 14 residues. The CDR3 region has the DNA TGTGCCAGCAGTTTGGTGAGCTCCTACAATGAGCAGTTCTTC. It specifies CASSLVSSYNEQFF.

The rearrangement uses TRBV7-3 and TRBJ1-2; D remains ambiguous. Germline V gene lookup returns CDR1 SGHTA and CDR2 FQGTGA. This CDR3 is 13 amino acids long. The V and J ends lost 3 bases and 4 bases respectively, with 9 bases between them. The DNA of the CDR3 is TGTGCCAGCAGCTTTTCGGGCTTCTATGGCTACACCTTC. Its protein is CASSFSGFYGYTF.

This chain links TRBV10-2 with TRBJ1-1, with a possible D match to TRBD1 (6 bases). Germline-derived CDR1 and CDR2 are WSHSY and SAAADI. The CDR3 is 13 residues long. V lost 2 bases and J lost 7, with 11 bases in between. This CDR3 reads CASSEAGQYEAFF. DNA for the CDR3: TGCGCCAGCAGTGAGGCTGGACAGTATGAAGCTTTCTTT.

The J gene is TRBJ2-7, the V gene TRBV5-1; D not resolved. Trimming shortened V by 4 bases and J by 3 bases, and 11 bases separated the two germline ends. CDR3 length equals 13 residues. Germline V gives CDR1 SGHRS, CDR2 YFSETQ. The CDR3 DNA follows: TGCGCCAGCAGCGGCAGTGCTCGCTACGAGCAGTACTTC. Translating it yields CASSGSARYEQYF.